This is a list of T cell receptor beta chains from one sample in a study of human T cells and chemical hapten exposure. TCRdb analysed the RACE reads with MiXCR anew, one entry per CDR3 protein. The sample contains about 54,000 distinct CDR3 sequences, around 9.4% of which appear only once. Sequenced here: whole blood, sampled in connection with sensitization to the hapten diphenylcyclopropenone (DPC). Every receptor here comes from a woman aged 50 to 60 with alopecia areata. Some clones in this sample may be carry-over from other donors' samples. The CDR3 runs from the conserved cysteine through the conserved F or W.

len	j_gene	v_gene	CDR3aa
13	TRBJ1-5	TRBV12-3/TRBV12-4	CASSFIGNQPQHF
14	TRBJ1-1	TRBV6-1	CASTRQGANTEAFF
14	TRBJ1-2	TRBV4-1	CASSQESGGYGYTF
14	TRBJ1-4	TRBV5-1	CASSFDTLNEKLFF
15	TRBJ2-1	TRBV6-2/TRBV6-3	CASREAGQSYNEQFF
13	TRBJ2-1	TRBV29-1	CSVKGQTYNEQFF
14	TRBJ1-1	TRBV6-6	CASNLQGANTEAFF
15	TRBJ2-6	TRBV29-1	CSVDDGSSGANVLTF
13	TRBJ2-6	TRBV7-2	CASSGLRANVLTF
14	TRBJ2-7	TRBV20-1	CSARDPRGTDEQYF
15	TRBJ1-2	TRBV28	CASTLPGSLRYGYTF
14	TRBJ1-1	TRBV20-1	CSARDSGSTTEAFF
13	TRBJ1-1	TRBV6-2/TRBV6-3	CASSPPDRAEAFF
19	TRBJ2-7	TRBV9	CASSDPPDRGAEPVYEQYF
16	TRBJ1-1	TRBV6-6	CASSYTGAGGLTEAFF
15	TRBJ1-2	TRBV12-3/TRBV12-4	CASSPQGGGNYGYTF
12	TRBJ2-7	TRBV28	CASSQTRYEQYF
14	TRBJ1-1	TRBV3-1	CASSHRRGTTEAFF
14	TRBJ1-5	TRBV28	CASSFQGGGQPQHF
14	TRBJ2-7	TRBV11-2	CASSFTGRYYEQYF
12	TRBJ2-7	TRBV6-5	CASSPGGYEQYF
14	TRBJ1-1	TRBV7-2	CASSLDPGGREAFF
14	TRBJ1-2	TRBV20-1	CSAREDRANYGYTF
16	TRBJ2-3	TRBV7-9	CASSPKQRDSTDTQYF
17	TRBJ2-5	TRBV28	CASSFPRDSPTQETQYF
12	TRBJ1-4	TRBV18	CASRPRDEKLFF
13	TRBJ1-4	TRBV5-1	CASSSDLGEKLFF
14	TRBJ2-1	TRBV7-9	CAGDSGARNNEQFF
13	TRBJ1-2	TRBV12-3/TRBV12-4	CASTPDYPYGYTF
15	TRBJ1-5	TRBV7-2	CASSLADRANQPQHF
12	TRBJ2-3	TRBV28	CASRGSSDTQYF
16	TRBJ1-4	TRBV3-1	CASSQAGTALNEKLFF
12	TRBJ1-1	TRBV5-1	CASSFGETEAFF
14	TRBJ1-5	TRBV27	CASPWVQRNQPQHF
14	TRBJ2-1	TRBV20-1	CSAEGLAGLGEQFF
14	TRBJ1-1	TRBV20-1	CSARGDRGKTEAFF
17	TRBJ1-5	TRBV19	CASSTPDRGLSNQPQHF
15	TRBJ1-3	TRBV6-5	CASSRQGHSGNTLYF
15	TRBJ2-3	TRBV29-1	CSSGGAGTLTDTQYF
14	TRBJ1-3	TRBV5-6	CASSFWSSGNTIYF
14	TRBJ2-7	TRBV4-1	CASSRGQGADEQYF
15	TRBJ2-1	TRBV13	CASSETPGPDNEQFF
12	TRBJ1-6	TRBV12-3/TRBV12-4	CASSLRPSPLHF
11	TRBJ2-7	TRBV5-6	CASSRRQGEYF
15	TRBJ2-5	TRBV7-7	CASSLRTGGQETQYF
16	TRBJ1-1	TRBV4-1	CASSQDPGRSDTEAFF
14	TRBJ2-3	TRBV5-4	CASSLAGALDTQYF